These 7 T cell receptor beta chains originate from one sample sequenced in a study of blood T cell repertoires in COVID-19. Only in-frame clones appear in the TCRdb table, and some are missing; sequencing was by immunoSEQ multiplex PCR. The table lists about 370,000 clones, about 90% of them singletons. Material for sequencing was peripheral blood. The receptors shown here come from a man between 18 and 29 years old with active or convalescent COVID-19.

The genes are TRBV4-2 and TRBJ1-2; a weak D match, TRBD1 (5 bases). This CDR3 comprises 14 residues. Germline CDR1 LGHNA, CDR2 YNFKEQ. The ends were cut back, 1 base at V and 4 bases at J, with 10 bases in the middle. CDR3 region: CASSQATETYGYTF. The CDR3, as DNA: TGTGCCAGCAGCCAAGCGACAGAAACCTATGGCTACACCTTC.

This clone was detected a few times. The chain couples TRBV7-2 to TRBJ1-3; no clear D gene. V lost 1 base and J lost 0, with 4 bases in between. CDR1 SGHTA and CDR2 FQGNSA come from the germline V gene. The CDR3 is made up of 14 amino acids. Written as DNA, the CDR3 is TGTGCCAGCAGCTTAGGTTACTCTGGAAACACCATATATTTT. This gives the protein CASSLGYSGNTIYF.

The J gene is TRBJ1-2, the V gene TRBV3-1 (or the pseudogene TRBV3-2), with D uncertain. Deletions cut 1 base from V and 4 bases from J, with 10 bases between. CDR1 and CDR2 from the germline V gene are LGHDT and YNNKEL (reference sequence). The CDR3 consists of 14 residues. CDR3 bases: TGTGCCAGCAGCCAAGGATCGGTTGGCTATGGCTACACCTTC. It yields the protein CASSQGSVGYGYTF.

The V gene is TRBV2, the J gene TRBJ1-5; D is possibly TRBD1 (5 bases). Trimming stripped 0 bases from V and 0 bases from J, with 9 bases between. Germline V gives CDR1 SNHLY, CDR2 FYNNEI. The CDR3 covers 16 residues. CDR3 DNA sequence: TGTGCCAGCAGTGAAGCGGGGGGATATAGCAATCAGCCCCAGCATTTT. Translating gives CASSEAGGYSNQPQHF.

This chain uses TRBV6-5 with TRBJ2-1; 7 nucleotides agree with TRBD2. The ends lost 5 bases at V and 7 bases at J; junction bases unmatched: 8. Germline assignment: CDR1 MNHEY and CDR2 SVGAGI. CDR3 length: 14 amino acids. The CDR3: CASSLEGRGNEQFF. The CDR3 DNA reads TGTGCCAGCAGTCTCGAGGGGAGGGGAAATGAGCAGTTCTTC.

V gene TRBV4-3 combines with J gene TRBJ2-5, with 14 bases fitting TRBD2. The germline gives CDR1 LGHNA, CDR2 YSLEER. V shed 0 bases, J shed 4 bases, and the junction held 1 base outside the gene matches. The CDR3 is 16 residues long. The CDR3 here is CASSQEGLAGVETQYF. The CDR3 nucleotides read TGCGCCAGCAGCCAAGAGGGACTAGCGGGGGTAGAGACCCAGTACTTC.

This clone has just one count. The chain couples TRBV7-3 to TRBJ2-1, with D unresolved. The germline V gene encodes CDR1 SGHTA and CDR2 FQGTGA. The CDR3 totals 12 residues. V was cut by 3 bases and J by 7 bases, with 7 bases left in between. The DNA for the CDR3 is TGTGCCAGCAGCTTTAACAATAATGAGCAGTTCTTC. It specifies CASSFNNNEQFF. Using reference TRBV7-3 and TRBJ2-1 for the parts outside the CDR3, the full variable domain is GAGVSQTPSNKVTEKGKYVELRCDPISGHTALYWYRQSLGQGPEFLIYFQGTGAADDSGLPNDRFFAVRPEGSVSTLKIQRTERGDSAVYLCASSFNNNEQFFGPGTRLTVL.